The 10 T cell receptor beta chains in this list originate from one sample, sequenced in a study of brain T cells in children with intractable seizures. Measured with immunoSEQ multiplex PCR; TCRdb has only the in-frame clones, and not every one. The repertoire holds under 150,000 clones, with 94% as singletons. The sample here was peripheral blood, taken at surgery. The receptors come from a boy under two years old with hemimegalencephaly and intractable seizures.

This clone appeared a single time. The chain joins TRBV6-5 to TRBJ1-6; D perhaps matches TRBD1 (6 bases). CDR1 is MNHEY and CDR2 is SVGAGI in the germline V gene. This CDR3 is built from 15 residues. V lost 0 bases and J 6 bases, leaving 9 bases between the germline ends. The CDR3 loop reads CASSYSGRGNSPLHF. The CDR3 region has the DNA TGTGCCAGCAGTTACTCGGGCAGGGGTAATTCACCCCTCCACTTT.

The V gene is TRBV15, the J gene TRBJ1-6; TRBD1 might be the D (5 bases). The CDR3 loop spans 17 amino acids. V was pared by 4 bases and J by 6 bases, with 19 bases between. Germline CDR1 LNHNV, CDR2 YYDKDF (reference sequence). CDR3 nucleotides: TGTGCCACCAGCACGGGGGAAAGGGCAGGCTTTAATTCACCCCTCCACTTT. Residues: CATSTGERAGFNSPLHF.

This chain's CDR3 is CATSDGQGSPLHF. The CDR3 DNA sequence: TGTGCCACCAGTGACGGACAGGGTTCACCCCTCCACTTT. This rearrangement joins TRBV24-1 to TRBJ1-6, with 8 bases identical to TRBD1. V was clipped by 4 bases and J by 9 bases; unmatched bases: 1. Germline V gene data show CDR1 as KGHDR and CDR2 as SFDVKD. CDR3 length: 13 amino acids.

This clone is a singleton in its sample. The CDR3 nucleotides read TGTGCCAGCAGCTTAACGGACAGGGCTGAAGCTTTCTTT. Protein product: CASSLTDRAEAFF. The chain combines TRBV7-9 with TRBJ1-1; 8 bases align to TRBD1. CDR1 and CDR2 from the germline V gene are SEHNR and FQNEAQ (reference sequence). With V trimmed by 2 bases and J by 6 bases, 2 bases remained unmatched. CDR3 size: 13 residues.

The chain employs TRBV12-3 or TRBV12-4 and TRBJ2-7; D ambiguous. V lost 0 bases, J lost 6 bases, and 9 bases lay in between. The CDR3 is 13 amino acids. In DNA, the CDR3 is TGTGCCAGCAGTTTAGCGTGGGTTGGCGAGCAGTACTTC. It encodes CASSLAWVGEQYF.

The V gene is TRBV28, the J gene TRBJ1-4, with TRBD1 as a possible D gene (5 bases). Trimming stripped 2 bases from V and 0 bases from J, with 7 bases between. This CDR3 is 15 amino acids long. CDR1 is MDHEN, CDR2 SYDVKM, per germline. The CDR3 sequence is CASSLEGTTNEKLFF. The CDR3 nucleotides read TGTGCCAGCAGTTTAGAGGGGACAACTAATGAAAAACTGTTTTTT. Supplemented by reference TRBV28 and TRBJ1-4, the full variable domain reads DVKVTQSSRYLVKRTGEKVFLECVQDMDHENMFWYRQDPGLGLRLIYFSYDVKMKEKGDIPEGYSVSREKKERFSLILESASTNQTSMYLCASSLEGTTNEKLFFGSGTQLSVL.

The chain uses TRBV10-2 and TRBJ2-2, with D possibly matching TRBD1 (7 bases). The V gene's germline CDR1 is WSHSY and CDR2 SAAADI. V was trimmed by 6 bases and J by 4 bases, leaving 30 bases between them. This CDR3 spans 20 amino acids. DNA of the CDR3: TGCGCCAGCAGCCCCGGTAGCTTTCCAGGGGGGTATCCACTCACCGGGGAGCTGTTTTTT. It encodes CASSPGSFPGGYPLTGELFF.

V gene TRBV10-1 combines with J gene TRBJ2-2; D is unresolved. Germline V lookup: CDR1 WNHNN, CDR2 SYGVQD (reference sequence). This CDR3 region has 14 residues. Trimming cost V 3 bases and J 4 bases, with 9 bases left between them. CDR3 residues: CASSDWHPTGELFF. The DNA for the CDR3 is TGCGCCAGCAGTGATTGGCACCCCACCGGGGAGCTGTTTTTT.

V is TRBV5-1 and J is TRBJ2-1, with 12 bases identical to TRBD2. CDR3 length: 16 amino acids. With 3 bases clipped from V and 6 bases from J, the junction kept 7 bases outside the gene matches. From germline, CDR1 is SGHRS and CDR2 YFSETQ. The CDR3 is CASSSGLAGRLNEQFF. Written as DNA, the CDR3 is TGCGCCAGCAGCTCCGGACTAGCGGGACGGCTCAATGAGCAGTTCTTC.

J is TRBJ2-7 and V is TRBV7-8; 12 bases map to TRBD2. This CDR3 contains 18 residues. Germline CDR1 and CDR2: SGHVS and FQNEAQ. V lost 5 bases and J lost 0; bases outside the gene matches: 11. Here the CDR3 DNA reads TGTGCCAGCAGCAAGGGACTAGCGGGTGGTTTTAGCTCCTACGAGCAGTACTTC. Translation: CASSKGLAGGFSSYEQYF.